There are many counts of the clone carrying this TCR beta chain. The antigen remains unidentified. This sample is part of a study of Graves' ophthalmopathy and Graves' hyperthyroidism. This CDR3 spans 12 amino acids. V was shortened by 3 bases and J by 7 bases, with 11 bases between the two germline ends. Germline CDR1 and CDR2: SGHRS and YFSETQ. Amplification from RNA transcripts yielded the TCR beta CDR3 regions. An opening RT-PCR round employed HTBI primers and preceded a second-round multiplex PCR. From the multiplex PCR reads, TCRdb called clonotypes with MiXCR, one entry per CDR3 protein. This sample has about 590,000 distinct CDR3 sequences, with 35% to 40% found just once. Findings of the study overall: Blood also harbored most expanded thyroid clonotypes above 0.001 frequency.

V usage is TRBV5-1 and J usage is TRBJ2-7; the D gene is possibly TRBD1 (5 bases). The TCR was taken from an adult man with Graves' hyperthyroidism. The material sequenced was peripheral blood or thyroid tissue (not recorded which). CDR3 DNA sequence: TGCGCCAGCAGCTCGGTAGGGGTGGAGCAGTACTTC. Translating gives CASSSVGVEQYF.